This TCR beta chain originates from a study of shared clonotypes between healthy human individuals. Turning to this clone: The sample carries other DNA sequences with the same CDR3.

This table comes from immunoSEQ multiplex PCR, and its TCRdb copy is limited to in-frame clones, with some not included. Among 1.4 million or so clones listed, around 98.5% were seen once. V shed 5 bases and J 1 base; nucleotides not matched to a gene: 4. CDR1 and CDR2 (germline): SEHNR, FQNEAQ (reference sequence). This CDR3 contains 14 residues. This clonotype was obtained from a man between 25 and 39 years old in good health. The chain carries TRBV7-9 and TRBJ2-7; the match to TRBD1 covers 8 bases. Sequencing was done on a sample of naive CD4+ T cells sorted from blood. Stated subset: CD45RA+ positively selected. CDR3 nucleotides: TGTGCCAGCAGCCTCAGACAGGGGTCCTACGAGCAGTACTTC. Residues: CASSLRQGSYEQYF.